The TCR beta chain under discussion was sequenced for a study of T cells in Graves' hyperthyroidism and ophthalmopathy. Study information: Peripheral blood draws took place at initial diagnosis, ahead of any treatment.

There are 17 residues in the CDR3. Germline CDR1 reads LGHDT; CDR2 reads YNNKEL (reference sequence). V shed 0 bases and J 8 bases; nucleotides not matched to a gene: 10. Authors of the study amplified TCR beta CDR3 regions from RNA transcripts. Using the HTBI primer set, a first-round RT-PCR was run on the TCR CDR3. TCRdb reprocessed the multiplex PCR reads via MiXCR and lists one record per CDR3 protein. The repertoire holds about 380,000 distinct CDR3 sequences, about 18% seen once, with 40% in the top ten. The table lists this clonotype with many counts. Patients were excluded because of uncontrolled infection, other autoimmune disease, pregnancy or lactation. Orbital computed tomography, thyroid ultrasound, serum thyroxine and TRAb, and clinical symptoms together informed the diagnoses. Isolation of PBMCs was performed on around 9.8 ml fresh peripheral blood.

The chain links TRBV3-1 to TRBJ2-1; the match to TRBD2 covers 10 bases. The TCR originated in a man between 18 and 29 years old with Graves' ophthalmopathy. The sequenced sample was blood. The chain's CDR3 is CASSQDLVSGGAYEQFF. DNA of the CDR3: TGTGCCAGCAGCCAAGATCTTGTGAGCGGGGGGGCCTATGAGCAGTTCTTC.